These 2 T cell receptor beta chains originate from one sample sequenced in a study of blood T cell repertoires in COVID-19. TCRdb's copy holds only in-frame clones and misses some; the assay was immunoSEQ multiplex PCR. The top ten hold 3.5% to 4% of the sample, which has about 64,000 clones, approximately 90% seen once. The sequenced sample consisted of peripheral blood. These receptors were taken from a man in his sixties or seventies with acute or convalescent COVID-19.

The sample holds one count of this clone. The DNA for the CDR3 is TGTGCCAGTAGTATATGGGGAGGGAAAACTGAAGCTTTCTTT. As protein: CASSIWGGKTEAFF. The chain joins TRBV19 to TRBJ1-1, with no clear D. Germline-derived CDR1 and CDR2 are LNHDA and SQIVND (reference sequence). The CDR3 is made up of 14 amino acids. V shed 2 bases and J shed 5 bases, with 12 bases lying between them.

This chain joins TRBV29-1 and TRBJ1-3, with D possibly TRBD1 on 5 matching bases. The CDR3 has 13 residues. Germline assignment: CDR1 SQVTM and CDR2 ANQGSEA. Trimming took 6 bases from V and 1 from J, leaving 10 bases between them. CDR3 in amino acids: CSVQTASGNTIYF. DNA for the CDR3: TGCAGCGTCCAGACAGCTTCTGGAAACACCATATATTTT.